This record concerns one T cell receptor (beta chain) sequence. No antigen is known for it. Via MiXCR, TCRdb re-called the reads, giving one row per CDR3 protein. The sample lists 75,000 to 95,000 distinct CDR3 sequences, about 45% occurring once. The sample belongs to a study of T cell repertoires in cytomegalovirus infection. Study information: Both a matching HLA type and CMV infection were indicated by public TCR beta signatures.

General observations from the study: HLA-C-restricted TCR beta clonotypes specific for CMV led the ex vivo response.

Germline lookup yields CDR1 LGHNA and CDR2 YNFKEQ. The CDR3 spans 14 residues. Losses at the gene ends were 7 bases for V and 6 bases for J; bases not matched to a gene: 7. This chain joins TRBV4-2 and TRBJ1-2; 11 bases are shared with TRBD1. The specimen comprised CD8+ T cells from cultured PBMCs, sampled from culture after CMV antigen stimulation. This sequence was found in a human donor in good health (CMV status not recorded). Some clones in this sample may be carry-over from other donors' samples. The DNA for the CDR3 is TGTGCCAGCATAGGACAGGGGGCGATTAATGGCTACACCTTC. Translation gives CASIGQGAINGYTF.